Sequencing of this T cell receptor beta chain was carried out in a study of T-cell reconstitution after alpha-beta-depleted transplantation in children. General study points: The origin of high day-60 TCRbeta diversity in some patients lay in surviving recipient T cells and thymic progenitors.

This clonotype has ten or more counts. Its antigen remains unknown. CDR3 length: 15 amino acids. Germline CDR1 reads DFQATT; CDR2 reads SNEGSKA (reference sequence). Trimming stripped 0 bases from V and 0 bases from J, with 11 bases between. Preparing the TCRbeta library involved the use of unique molecular identifiers. In TCRdb, the PCR reads were re-called with MiXCR into one record per CDR3 protein. The sample holds 400,000 to 550,000 distinct CDR3 sequences, about 10% seen once. This clonotype originated in a child younger than 10 with inherited bone marrow failure, due to receive a stem cell transplant. This chain joins TRBV20-1 and TRBJ1-2; TRBD1 might be the D (6 bases). Sequenced material: PBMCs, taken before TCRalphabeta/CD19-depleted stem cell transplant. The CDR3 DNA reads TGCAGTGCTAGAGATCCCCAGGGGACTAACTATGGCTACACCTTC. Residues: CSARDPQGTNYGYTF.